This record covers a single TCR beta chain. Its antigen is not known. The treatment was: oral pan-JAK inhibitor, 5-10 mg twice daily. In alopecia areata patients, both lesional scalp punch biopsies and peripheral blood were collected. These data come from a study of CD8+ T cells in alopecia areata. Looking at the study overall: Scalp area affected, as a percentage, set the severity score of treated patients. Study outcomes and limitations: Uncertain still, given a single nonresponder, is whether baseline CD8+ expansion links to response. Scalp repertoires also include resident alphabeta T cells from normal skin.

In each case, RNA was isolated and then reverse transcribed into cDNA as the sequencing template. The table came from immunoSEQ multiplex PCR; TCRdb's copy has only in-frame clones and leaves some out. The sample has around 19,000 clones, around 60% seen once; the top ten hold over 7%. V lost 2 bases and J lost 0, with 13 bases in between. This CDR3 has 17 residues. Germline CDR1 ENHRY, CDR2 SYGVKD. The rearrangement joins TRBV10-3 to TRBJ1-4, with D unresolved. The TCR was taken from a human donor with alopecia areata. Sequences were derived from skin, sampled at week 4, from a patient treated with tofacitinib. The CDR3: CAISETRATATNEKLFF. The CDR3 DNA reads TGTGCCATCAGTGAGACCCGAGCCACCGCAACTAATGAAAAACTGTTTTTT.